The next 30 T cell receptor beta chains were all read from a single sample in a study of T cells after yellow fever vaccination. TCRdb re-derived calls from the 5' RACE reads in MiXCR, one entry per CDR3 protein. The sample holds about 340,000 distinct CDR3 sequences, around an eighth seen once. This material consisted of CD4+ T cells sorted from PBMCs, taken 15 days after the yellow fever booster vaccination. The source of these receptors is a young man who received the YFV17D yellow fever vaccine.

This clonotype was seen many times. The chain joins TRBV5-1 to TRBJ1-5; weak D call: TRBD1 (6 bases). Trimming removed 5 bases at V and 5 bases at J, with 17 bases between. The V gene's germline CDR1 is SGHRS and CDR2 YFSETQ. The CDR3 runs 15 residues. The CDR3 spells CASSPTGTLHQPQHF. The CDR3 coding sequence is TGCGCCAGCAGTCCAACCGGGACACTTCATCAGCCCCAGCATTTT.

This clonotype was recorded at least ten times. The CDR3 is CASRTPGLLREQFF. Written as DNA, the CDR3 is TGTGCCAGCAGGACCCCGGGACTGCTGCGAGAGCAGTTCTTC. The rearrangement uses TRBV28 and TRBJ2-1, with D possibly matching TRBD2 (6 bases). Trimming cost V 6 bases and J 10 bases, with 19 bases left between them. The germline gives CDR1 MDHEN, CDR2 SYDVKM. There are 14 residues in the CDR3. Full variable domain (remainder filled in from reference TRBV28 and TRBJ2-1): DVKVTQSSRYLVKRTGEKVFLECVQDMDHENMFWYRQDPGLGLRLIYFSYDVKMKEKGDIPEGYSVSREKKERFSLILESASTNQTSMYLCASRTPGLLREQFFGPGTRLTVL.

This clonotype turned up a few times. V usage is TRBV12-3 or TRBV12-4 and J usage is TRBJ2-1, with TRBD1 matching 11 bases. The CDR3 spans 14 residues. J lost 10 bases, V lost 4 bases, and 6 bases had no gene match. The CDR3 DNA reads TGTGCCAGCAGTTGGACAGGGGGCTCTCGGGAGCAGTTCTTC. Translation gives CASSWTGGSREQFF.

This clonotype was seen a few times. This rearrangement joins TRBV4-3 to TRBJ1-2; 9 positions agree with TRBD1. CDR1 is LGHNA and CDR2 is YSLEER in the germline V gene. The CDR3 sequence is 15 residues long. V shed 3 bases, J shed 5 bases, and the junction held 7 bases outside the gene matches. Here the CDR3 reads CASSHQGTGRYGYTF. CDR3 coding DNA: TGCGCCAGCAGCCATCAGGGGACAGGGAGGTATGGCTACACCTTC.

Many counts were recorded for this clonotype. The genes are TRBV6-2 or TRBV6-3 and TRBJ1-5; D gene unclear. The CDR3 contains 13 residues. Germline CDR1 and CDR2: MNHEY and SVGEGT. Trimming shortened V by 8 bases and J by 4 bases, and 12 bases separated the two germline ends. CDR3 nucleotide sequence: TGTGCCAGCCGGGCGGGATTGAATCAGCCCCAGCATTTT. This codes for CASRAGLNQPQHF.

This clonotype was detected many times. The CDR3 reads CASSPDSGAYNEQFF. The CDR3 DNA is TGCGCCAGCAGCCCAGACAGCGGGGCCTACAATGAGCAGTTCTTC. The chain has TRBV5-1 and TRBJ2-1, with TRBD2 matching 7 bases. V lost 4 bases and J lost 2; bases outside the gene matches: 6. The germline V gene has CDR1 SGHRS and CDR2 YFSETQ. The length of the CDR3 is 15 residues.

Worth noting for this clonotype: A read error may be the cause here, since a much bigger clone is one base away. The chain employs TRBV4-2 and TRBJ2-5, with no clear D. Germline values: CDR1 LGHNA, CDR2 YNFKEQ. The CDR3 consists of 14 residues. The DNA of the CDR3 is TGTGCCAGCAGCCAAGCTCCCAGCTCAGAGAGCCAGTACTTC. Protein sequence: CASSQAPSSESQYF.

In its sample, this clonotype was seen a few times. The CDR3: CASSLRTGTDTQYF. In DNA, the CDR3 is TGCGCCAGCAGCTTGAGGACAGGGACAGATACGCAGTATTTT. This chain uses TRBV5-1 with TRBJ2-3, with 8 bases identical to TRBD1. In germline, CDR1 is SGHRS, CDR2 YFSETQ. V shed 1 base and J 3 bases; nucleotides not matched to a gene: 1. The CDR3 has 14 amino acids. Using reference TRBV5-1 and TRBJ2-3 for the parts outside the CDR3, the full variable domain is KAGVTQTPRYLIKTRGQQVTLSCSPISGHRSVSWYQQTPGQGLQFLFEYFSETQRNKGNFPGRFSGRQFSNSRSEMNVSTLELGDSALYLCASSLRTGTDTQYFGPGTRLTVL.

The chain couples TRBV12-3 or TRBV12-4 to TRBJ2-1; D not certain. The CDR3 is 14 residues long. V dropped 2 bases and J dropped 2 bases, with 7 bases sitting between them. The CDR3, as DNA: TGTGCCAGCAGTTTAAGCCGACCCTACAATGAGCAGTTCTTC. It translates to CASSLSRPYNEQFF.

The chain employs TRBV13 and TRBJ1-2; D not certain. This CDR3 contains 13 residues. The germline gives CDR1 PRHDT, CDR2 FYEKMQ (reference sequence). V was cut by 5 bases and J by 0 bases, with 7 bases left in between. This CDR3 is CASSGPANYGYTF. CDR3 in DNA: TGTGCCAGCAGCGGACCAGCTAACTATGGCTACACCTTC. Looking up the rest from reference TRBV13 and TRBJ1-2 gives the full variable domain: AAGVIQSPRHLIKEKRETATLKCYPIPRHDTVYWYQQGPGQDPQFLISFYEKMQSDKGSIPDRFSAQQFSDYHSELNMSSLELGDSALYFCASSGPANYGYTFGSGTRLTVV.

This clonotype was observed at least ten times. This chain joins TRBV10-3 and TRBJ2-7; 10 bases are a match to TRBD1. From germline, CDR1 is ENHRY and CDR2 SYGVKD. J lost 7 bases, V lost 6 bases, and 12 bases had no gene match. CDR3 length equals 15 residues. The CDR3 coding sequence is TGTGCCATCAGCGAGGGCCGGGACAGGGGACGTGAGCAGTACTTC. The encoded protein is CAISEGRDRGREQYF.

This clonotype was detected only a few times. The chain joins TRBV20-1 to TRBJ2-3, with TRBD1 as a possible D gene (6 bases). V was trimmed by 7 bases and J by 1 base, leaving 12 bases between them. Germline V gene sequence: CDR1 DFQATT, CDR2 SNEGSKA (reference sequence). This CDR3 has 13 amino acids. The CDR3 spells CSVQGQRTDTQYF. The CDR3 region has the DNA TGCAGTGTACAGGGTCAGCGCACAGATACGCAGTATTTT.

The CDR3 region has the DNA TGTGCCAGCAGCACCCCAGTCATGAACACTGAAGCTTTCTTT. Its translation is CASSTPVMNTEAFF. The V call is TRBV6-2 or TRBV6-3, the J call TRBJ1-1; D remains ambiguous. Per the germline V gene, CDR1 is MNHEY and CDR2 is SVGEGT. Trimming stripped 6 bases from V and 0 bases from J, with 11 bases between. The CDR3 is 14 residues long.

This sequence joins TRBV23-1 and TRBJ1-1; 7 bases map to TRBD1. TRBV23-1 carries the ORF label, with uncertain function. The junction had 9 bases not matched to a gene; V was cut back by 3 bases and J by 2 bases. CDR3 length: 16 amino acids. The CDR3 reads CASSHPQAGGNTEAFF. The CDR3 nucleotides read TGCGCCAGCAGTCACCCCCAGGCAGGGGGAAACACTGAAGCTTTCTTT.

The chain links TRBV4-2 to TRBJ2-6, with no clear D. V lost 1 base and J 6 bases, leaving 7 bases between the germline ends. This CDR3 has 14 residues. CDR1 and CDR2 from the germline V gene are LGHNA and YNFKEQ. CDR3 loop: CASSQAPPANVLTF. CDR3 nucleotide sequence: TGTGCCAGCAGCCAAGCTCCCCCGGCCAACGTCCTGACTTTC.

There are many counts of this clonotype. The DNA for the CDR3 is TGCAGTGCTATCTATCCGATTACCTACAATGAGCAGTTCTTC. Translating it yields CSAIYPITYNEQFF. The chain is built from TRBV20-1 and TRBJ2-1; D not resolved. V was clipped by 4 bases and J by 2 bases, with 12 bases between them. Germline values: CDR1 DFQATT, CDR2 SNEGSKA (reference sequence). The CDR3 has 14 amino acids.

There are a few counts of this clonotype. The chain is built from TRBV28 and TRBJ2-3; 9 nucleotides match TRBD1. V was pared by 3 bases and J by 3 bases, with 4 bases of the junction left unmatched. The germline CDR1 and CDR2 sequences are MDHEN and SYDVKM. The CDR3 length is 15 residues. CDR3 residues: CASSFDRGLTDTQYF. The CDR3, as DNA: TGTGCCAGCAGTTTCGACAGGGGGTTAACAGATACGCAGTATTTT. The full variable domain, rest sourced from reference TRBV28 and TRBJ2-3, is DVKVTQSSRYLVKRTGEKVFLECVQDMDHENMFWYRQDPGLGLRLIYFSYDVKMKEKGDIPEGYSVSREKKERFSLILESASTNQTSMYLCASSFDRGLTDTQYFGPGTRLTVL.

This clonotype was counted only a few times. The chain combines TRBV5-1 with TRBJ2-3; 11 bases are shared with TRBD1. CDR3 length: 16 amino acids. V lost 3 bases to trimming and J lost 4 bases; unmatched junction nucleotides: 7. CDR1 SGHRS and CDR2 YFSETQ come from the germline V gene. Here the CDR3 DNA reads TGCGCCAGCAGCTCCCTCGGGACAGGGGGGGCAGATACGCAGTATTTT. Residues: CASSSLGTGGADTQYF.

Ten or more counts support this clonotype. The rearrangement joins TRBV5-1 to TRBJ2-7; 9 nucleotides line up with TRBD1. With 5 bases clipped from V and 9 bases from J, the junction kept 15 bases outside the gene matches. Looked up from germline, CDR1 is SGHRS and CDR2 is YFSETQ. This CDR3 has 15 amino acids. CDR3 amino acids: CASRPTGGEVNSQYF. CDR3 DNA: TGCGCCAGCAGGCCTACAGGGGGCGAGGTAAATTCGCAGTACTTC.

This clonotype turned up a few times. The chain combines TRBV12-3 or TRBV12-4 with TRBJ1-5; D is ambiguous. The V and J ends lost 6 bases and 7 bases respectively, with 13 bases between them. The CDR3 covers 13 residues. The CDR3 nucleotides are TGTGCCAGCAGCTCCGCGGACGCCCAGCCCCAGCATTTT. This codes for CASSSADAQPQHF.

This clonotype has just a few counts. CDR3 loop: CASKKYRGIEEKLFF. In DNA, the CDR3 is TGTGCCAGCAAGAAATACAGGGGGATTGAGGAAAAACTGTTTTTT. V gene TRBV18 combines with J gene TRBJ1-4; 8 nucleotides line up with TRBD1. CDR3 size: 15 residues. Germline values: CDR1 KGHSH, CDR2 LQKENI. The trim removed 8 bases at V and 8 bases at J, leaving 13 bases unmatched. Based on the CDR3 plus reference TRBV18 and TRBJ1-4, the full variable domain is NAGVMQNPRHLVRRRGQEARLRCSPMKGHSHVYWYRQLPEEGLKFMVYLQKENIIDESGMPKERFSAEFPKEGPSILRIQQVVRGDSAAYFCASKKYRGIEEKLFFGSGTQLSVL.

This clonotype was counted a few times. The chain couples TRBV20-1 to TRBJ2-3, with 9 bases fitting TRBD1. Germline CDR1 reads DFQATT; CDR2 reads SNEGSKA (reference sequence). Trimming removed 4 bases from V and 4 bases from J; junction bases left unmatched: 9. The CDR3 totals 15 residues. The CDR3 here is CSAKGRTGVADTQYF. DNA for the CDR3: TGCAGTGCTAAGGGCAGGACAGGGGTGGCAGATACGCAGTATTTT.

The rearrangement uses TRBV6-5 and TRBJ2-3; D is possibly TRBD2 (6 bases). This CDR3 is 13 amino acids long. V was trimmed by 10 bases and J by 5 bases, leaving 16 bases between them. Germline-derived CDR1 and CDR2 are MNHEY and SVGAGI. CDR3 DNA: TGTGCCACCAAGTTTGGGGGGAAAGATACGCAGTATTTT. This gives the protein CATKFGGKDTQYF.

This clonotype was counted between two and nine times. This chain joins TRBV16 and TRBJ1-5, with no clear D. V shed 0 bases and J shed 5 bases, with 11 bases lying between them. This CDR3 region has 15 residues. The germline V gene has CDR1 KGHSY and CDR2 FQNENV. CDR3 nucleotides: TGTGCCAGCAGCCAATCATCCGGGGAGGATCAGCCCCAGCATTTT. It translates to CASSQSSGEDQPQHF.

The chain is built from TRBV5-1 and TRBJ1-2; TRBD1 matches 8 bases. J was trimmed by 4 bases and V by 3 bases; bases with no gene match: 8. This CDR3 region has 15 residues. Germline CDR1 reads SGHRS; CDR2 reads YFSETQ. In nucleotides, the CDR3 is TGCGCCAGCAGCTATGGACAGGGAGCAGGCTATGGCTACACCTTC. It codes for CASSYGQGAGYGYTF.

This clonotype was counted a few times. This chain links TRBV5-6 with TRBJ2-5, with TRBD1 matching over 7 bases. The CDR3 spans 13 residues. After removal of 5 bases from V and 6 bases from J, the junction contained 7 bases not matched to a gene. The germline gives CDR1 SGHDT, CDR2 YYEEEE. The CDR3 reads CASSKGTVQTQYF. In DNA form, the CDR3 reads TGTGCCAGCAGTAAGGGGACAGTTCAGACCCAGTACTTC.

CDR3 DNA: TGTGCCAGCAGTAGGGACAACTACGAGCAGTACTTC. It encodes CASSRDNYEQYF. This chain uses TRBV7-2 with TRBJ2-7, with D possibly TRBD1 on 6 matching bases. The germline V gene encodes CDR1 SGHTA and CDR2 FQGNSA. The ends were cut back, 6 bases at V and 3 bases at J, with 9 bases in the middle. This CDR3 has 12 residues.

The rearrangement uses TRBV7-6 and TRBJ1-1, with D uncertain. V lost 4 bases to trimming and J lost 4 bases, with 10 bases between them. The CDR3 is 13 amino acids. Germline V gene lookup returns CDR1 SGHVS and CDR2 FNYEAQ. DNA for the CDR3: TGTGCCAGCAGCTCCCTGGGCCGCACTGAAGCTTTCTTT. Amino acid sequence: CASSSLGRTEAFF. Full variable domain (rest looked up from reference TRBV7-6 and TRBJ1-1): GAGVSQSPRYKVTKRGQDVALRCDPISGHVSLYWYRQALGQGPEFLTYFNYEAQQDKSGLPNDRFSAERPEGSISTLTIQRTEQRDSAMYRCASSSLGRTEAFFGQGTRLTVV.

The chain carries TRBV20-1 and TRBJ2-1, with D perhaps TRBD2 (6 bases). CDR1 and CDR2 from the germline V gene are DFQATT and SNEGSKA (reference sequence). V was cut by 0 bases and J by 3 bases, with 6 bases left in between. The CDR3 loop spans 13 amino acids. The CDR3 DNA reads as TGCAGTGCTAGAGAGGACTACTACAATGAGCAGTTCTTC. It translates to CSAREDYYNEQFF.

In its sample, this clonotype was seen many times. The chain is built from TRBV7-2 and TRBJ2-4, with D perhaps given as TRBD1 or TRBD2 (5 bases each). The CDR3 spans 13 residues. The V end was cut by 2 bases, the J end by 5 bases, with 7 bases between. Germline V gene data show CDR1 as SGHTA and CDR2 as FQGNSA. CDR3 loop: CASSLRGENIQYF. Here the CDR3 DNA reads TGTGCCAGCAGCTTAAGAGGGGAAAACATTCAGTACTTC.